Listed here are 12 T cell receptor beta chains from one sample, sequenced in a study of identical twins. TCRdb itself ran the 5' RACE reads through MiXCR, one entry per CDR3 protein. The sample consists of more than 400,000 distinct CDR3 sequences, roughly 15% of them appearing once. This same sample was also taken into another study, of yellow fever vaccine responses in identical twins.

The sequenced sample was CD4+ T cells sorted from blood. The origin of the receptors is a woman aged 18-30 years in good health.

V gene TRBV29-1 combines with J gene TRBJ2-5; D is unclear. V lost 7 bases, J lost 1 base, and 4 bases lay in between. Germline assignment: CDR1 SQVTM and CDR2 ANQGSEA. The CDR3 totals 10 residues. CDR3 sequence reads: CSGRQETQYF. Written as DNA, the CDR3 is TGCAGCGGCCGCCAAGAGACCCAGTACTTC.

This clonotype came up a few times. This sequence joins TRBV5-1 and TRBJ1-1; D is unresolved. Germline values: CDR1 SGHRS, CDR2 YFSETQ. V was clipped by 4 bases and J by 1 base, with 14 bases between them. This CDR3 comprises 15 residues. Here the CDR3 DNA reads TGCGCCAGCAGCCCCGAACAAGGGCAGAACACTGAAGCTTTCTTT. The encoded protein is CASSPEQGQNTEAFF.

The chain recombines TRBV14 with TRBJ2-7; 7 nucleotides align to TRBD1. The CDR3 is 15 residues long. V lost 4 bases to trimming and J lost 3 bases; unmatched junction nucleotides: 9. In germline, CDR1 is SGHDN, CDR2 FVKESK. CDR3 in DNA: TGTGCCAGCAGCCCGTCAACGGGACAGTACTACGAGCAGTACTTC. It codes for CASSPSTGQYYEQYF.

The V call is TRBV6-1, the J call TRBJ2-1; the match to TRBD2 covers 8 bases. Germline V CDR1 and CDR2: MNHNS, SASEGT. V shed 10 bases, J shed 2 bases, and the junction held 7 bases outside the gene matches. CDR3 length: 14 amino acids. CDR3 in amino acids: CAIGRDLPYNEQFF. The CDR3 region has the DNA TGTGCCATCGGGAGGGACCTCCCCTACAATGAGCAGTTCTTC.

This clonotype came up a few times. This chain links TRBV4-2 with TRBJ2-4; D is tentatively TRBD1 or TRBD2 (6 bases each). Germline V gene data show CDR1 as LGHNA and CDR2 as YNFKEQ. Trimming took off 2 bases at V and 0 bases at J, with 17 bases between the two ends. This CDR3 has 18 residues. CDR3: CASSQNLRGALAKNIQYF. Here the CDR3 DNA reads TGTGCCAGCAGCCAAAACCTAAGGGGGGCCCTAGCCAAAAACATTCAGTACTTC.

The table lists this clonotype with a few counts. The chain combines TRBV9 with TRBJ2-3; D call uncertain. The V end lost 3 bases, the J end lost 7 bases, and 9 bases lay between the germline ends. The CDR3 length is 12 residues. Germline-derived CDR1 and CDR2 are SGDLS and YYNGEE. The CDR3 DNA reads as TGTGCCAGCAGCGGATTAGCATATACGCAGTATTTT. This gives the protein CASSGLAYTQYF.

This clonotype was recorded a few times. The J gene is TRBJ2-7, the V gene TRBV7-3, with a tentative D call TRBD2 (5 bases). V was clipped by 3 bases and J by 2 bases, with 8 bases between them. The CDR3 contains 13 residues. Germline V lookup: CDR1 SGHTA, CDR2 FQGTGA. CDR3 coding DNA: TGTGCCAGCAGCTTGGACTTAACCTACGAGCAGTACTTC. This translates into CASSLDLTYEQYF.

The V gene is TRBV3-1, the J gene TRBJ2-1, with 15 bases fitting TRBD2. CDR1 is LGHDT, CDR2 YNNKEL, per germline (reference sequence). V shed 0 bases, J shed 4 bases, and the junction held 7 bases outside the gene matches. The CDR3 has 19 amino acids. The CDR3 is CASSQDWTSGRAWYNEQFF. The CDR3, as DNA: TGTGCCAGCAGCCAAGATTGGACTAGCGGGAGGGCCTGGTACAATGAGCAGTTCTTC.

The chain has TRBV7-2 and TRBJ2-3; 8 bases match TRBD1. From germline, CDR1 is SGHTA and CDR2 FQGNSA. The CDR3 totals 16 residues. V was clipped by 3 bases and J by 2 bases; unmatched bases: 7. CDR3 DNA sequence: TGTGCCAGCAGCTTCCAGACAGGGGTAATCACAGATACGCAGTATTTT. This codes for CASSFQTGVITDTQYF.

The J gene is TRBJ2-1, the V gene TRBV3-1; tentatively, D is TRBD1 (5 bases). Germline loops: CDR1 LGHDT, CDR2 YNNKEL (reference sequence). The V end was cut by 4 bases, the J end by 4 bases, with 11 bases between. CDR3 size: 14 residues. This CDR3 is CASSPVRQYNEQFF. The CDR3 DNA reads as TGTGCCAGCAGCCCAGTACGACAGTACAATGAGCAGTTCTTC.

This clonotype was observed a few times. The chain recombines TRBV20-1 with TRBJ2-7, with a possible D match to TRBD1 (6 bases). V dropped 3 bases and J dropped 1 base, with 16 bases sitting between them. Germline loops: CDR1 DFQATT, CDR2 SNEGSKA (reference sequence). This CDR3 spans 15 amino acids. DNA of the CDR3: TGCAGTGCTAGTAAGCCGGGACACAATTCCTACGAGCAGTACTTC. Translating gives CSASKPGHNSYEQYF.

This chain connects TRBV9 to TRBJ2-7; D not resolved. The CDR3 is made up of 14 amino acids. Per the germline V gene, CDR1 is SGDLS and CDR2 is YYNGEE. Trimming removed 0 bases from V and 2 bases from J, with 9 bases in between. CDR3 sequence: CASSVGGLTYEQYF. CDR3 bases: TGTGCCAGCAGCGTAGGTGGCCTGACCTACGAGCAGTACTTC.